This TCR beta chain was obtained from a study of CD8+ T cells in alopecia areata. Study summary: Treatment comprised oral tofacitinib, 5 to 10 mg twice daily, in treated patients. Study results and caveats: Clonality in lesional scalp, especially alopecia totalis/universalis, exceeded that of normal scalp. Administration of tofacitinib significantly diminished scalp clonality and expanded CD8+ clones within the top 100.

V was clipped by 0 bases and J by 0 bases, with 12 bases between them. This CDR3 is 16 amino acids long. The table lists this clone with a few counts. The antigen is not known. Indicated treatment: oral pan-JAK inhibitor, 5-10 mg twice daily. Isolated RNA was reverse transcribed into cDNA used as the sequencing template. Here immunoSEQ multiplex PCR was the method, and the copy in TCRdb shows in-frame clones only, minus some. Of about 140,000 clones listed, 80% to 90% are singletons. The chain links TRBV23-1 to TRBJ2-7, with no clear D. TRBV23-1 is annotated as an ORF whose role is uncertain. This receptor was identified in a human donor with alopecia areata. This material consisted of CD8+ T cells sorted from blood, taken at week 4, from a patient treated with tofacitinib. The CDR3 spells CASSQSERASSYEQYF. The CDR3 DNA reads as TGCGCCAGCAGTCAATCGGAAAGGGCAAGCTCCTACGAGCAGTACTTC.